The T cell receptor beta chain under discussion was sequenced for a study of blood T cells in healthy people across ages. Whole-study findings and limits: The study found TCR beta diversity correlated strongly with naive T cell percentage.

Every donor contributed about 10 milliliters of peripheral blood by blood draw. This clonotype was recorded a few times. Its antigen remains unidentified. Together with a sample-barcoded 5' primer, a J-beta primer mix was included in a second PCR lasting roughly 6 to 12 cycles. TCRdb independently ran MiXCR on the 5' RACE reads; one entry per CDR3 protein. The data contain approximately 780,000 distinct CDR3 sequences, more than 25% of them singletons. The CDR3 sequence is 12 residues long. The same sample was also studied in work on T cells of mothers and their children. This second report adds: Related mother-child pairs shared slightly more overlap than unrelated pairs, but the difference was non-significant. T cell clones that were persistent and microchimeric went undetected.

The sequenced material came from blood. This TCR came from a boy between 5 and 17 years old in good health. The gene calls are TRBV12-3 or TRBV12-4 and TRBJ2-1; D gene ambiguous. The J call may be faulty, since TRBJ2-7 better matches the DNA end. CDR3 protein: CASSSVRYEQYF. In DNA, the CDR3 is TGTGCCAGCAGTTCGGTCCGCTACGAGCAGTACTTC.